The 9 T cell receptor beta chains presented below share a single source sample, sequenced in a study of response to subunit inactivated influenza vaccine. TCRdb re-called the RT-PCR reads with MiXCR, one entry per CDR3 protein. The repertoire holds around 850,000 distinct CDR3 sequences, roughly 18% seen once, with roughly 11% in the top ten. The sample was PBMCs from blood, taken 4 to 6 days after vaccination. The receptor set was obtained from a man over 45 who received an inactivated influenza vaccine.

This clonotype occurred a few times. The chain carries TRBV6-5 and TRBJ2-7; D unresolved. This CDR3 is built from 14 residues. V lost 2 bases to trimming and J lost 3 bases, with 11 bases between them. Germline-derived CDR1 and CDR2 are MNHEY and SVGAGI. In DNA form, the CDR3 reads TGTGCCAGCAGTTACGGCGTGGGTTTCTACGAGCAGTACTTC. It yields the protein CASSYGVGFYEQYF.

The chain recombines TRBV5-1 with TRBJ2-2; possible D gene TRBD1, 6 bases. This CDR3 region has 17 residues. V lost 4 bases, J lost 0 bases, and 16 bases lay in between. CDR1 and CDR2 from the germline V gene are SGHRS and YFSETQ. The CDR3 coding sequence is TGCGCCAGCAGCCCTAGCTGGACAGCCGCGAACACCGGGGAGCTGTTTTTT. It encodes CASSPSWTAANTGELFF.

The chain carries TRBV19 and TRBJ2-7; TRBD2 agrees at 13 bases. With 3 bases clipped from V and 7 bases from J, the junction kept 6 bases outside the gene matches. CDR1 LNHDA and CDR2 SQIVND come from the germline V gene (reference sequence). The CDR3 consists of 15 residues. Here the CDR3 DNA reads TGTGCCAGTAGTATTATAGGACTAGCGGGGGAAGAGCAGTACTTC. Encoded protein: CASSIIGLAGEEQYF.

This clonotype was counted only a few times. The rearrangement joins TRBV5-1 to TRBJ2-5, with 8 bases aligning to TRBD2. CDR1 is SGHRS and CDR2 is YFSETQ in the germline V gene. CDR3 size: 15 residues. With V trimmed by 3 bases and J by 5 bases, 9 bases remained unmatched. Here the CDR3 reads CASSSGSGGDETQYF. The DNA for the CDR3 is TGCGCCAGCAGCTCCGGCAGCGGGGGTGACGAGACCCAGTACTTC.

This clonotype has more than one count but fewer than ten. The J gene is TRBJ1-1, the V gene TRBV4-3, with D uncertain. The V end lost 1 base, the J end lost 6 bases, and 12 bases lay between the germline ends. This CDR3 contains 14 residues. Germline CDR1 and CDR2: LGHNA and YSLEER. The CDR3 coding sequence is TGCGCCAGCAGCCAAGTTGATTCCGGGGCTGAAGCTTTCTTT. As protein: CASSQVDSGAEAFF.

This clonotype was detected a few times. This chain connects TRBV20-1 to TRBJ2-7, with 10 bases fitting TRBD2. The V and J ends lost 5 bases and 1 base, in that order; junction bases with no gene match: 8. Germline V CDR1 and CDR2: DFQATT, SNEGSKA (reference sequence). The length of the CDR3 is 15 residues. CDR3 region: CSAPRLAGLSYEQYF. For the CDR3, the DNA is TGCAGTGCTCCCCGACTAGCGGGCCTATCCTACGAGCAGTACTTC.

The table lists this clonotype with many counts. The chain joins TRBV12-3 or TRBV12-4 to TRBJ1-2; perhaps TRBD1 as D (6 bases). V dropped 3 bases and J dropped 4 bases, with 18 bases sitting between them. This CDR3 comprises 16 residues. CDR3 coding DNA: TGTGCCAGCAGTTTTTCTCCCGGGGGGCTGATCTATGGCTACACCTTC. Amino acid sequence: CASSFSPGGLIYGYTF.

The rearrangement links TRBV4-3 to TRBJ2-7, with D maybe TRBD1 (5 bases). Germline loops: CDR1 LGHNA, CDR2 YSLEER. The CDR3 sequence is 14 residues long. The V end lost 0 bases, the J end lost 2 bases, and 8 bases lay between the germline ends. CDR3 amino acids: CASSQDRVAYEQYF. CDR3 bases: TGCGCCAGCAGCCAAGACAGGGTAGCCTACGAGCAGTACTTC.

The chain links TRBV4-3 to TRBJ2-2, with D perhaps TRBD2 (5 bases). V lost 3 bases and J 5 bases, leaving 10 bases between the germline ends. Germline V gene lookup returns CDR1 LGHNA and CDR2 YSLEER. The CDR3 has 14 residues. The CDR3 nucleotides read TGCGCCAGCAGCCACGGACTTTCGACCGGGGAGCTGTTTTTT. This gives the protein CASSHGLSTGELFF.